A single sample is the source of the 15 T cell receptor beta chains below, sequenced in a study of T cells in Graves' hyperthyroidism and ophthalmopathy (dated by TCRdb to the late 2010s). The library was obtained by multiplex PCR. The sequencer listed for this sample is Illumina HiSeq 2000. The TCR beta CDR3 regions were amplified from RNA transcripts. The TCR CDR3 was subjected to a first round of RT-PCR using the HTBI primer set and the Qiagen OneStep RT-PCR kit. Using fastp at Q25 and MiXCR, TCRdb reprocessed the public reads and kept productive beta chains. A single entry per CDR3 protein holds the most common genes and DNA from its merged rows. This sample comprises about 460,000 distinct CDR3 sequences, about 20% of them detected only once. The ten top clones hold approximately 54% of the sample. The sequencing sample was made of blood. These receptors were obtained from a woman aged 65 to 85 with Graves' ophthalmopathy.

This clonotype has a handful of counts. The J gene is TRBJ1-6, the V gene TRBV20-1; no definite D call. V was clipped by 2 bases and J by 10 bases, with 12 bases between them. CDR1 DFQATT and CDR2 SNEGSKA come from the germline V gene (reference sequence). This CDR3 has 13 amino acids. The CDR3 loop is CSARLTNDSPLHF. CDR3 nucleotide sequence: TGCAGTGCTAGACTGACAAACGACTCACCCCTCCACTTT.

The gene calls are TRBV4-1 and TRBJ2-1; no firm D call. CDR1 is MGHRA, CDR2 YSYEKL, per germline. V was pared by 3 bases and J by 4 bases, with 19 bases between. CDR3 length equals 17 residues. CDR3 protein: CASSHDPRASKYNEQFF. CDR3 DNA sequence: TGCGCCAGCAGCCACGACCCCCGGGCTAGTAAGTACAATGAGCAGTTCTTC.

The rearrangement links TRBV18 to TRBJ2-1; 8 bases align to TRBD2. The V gene's germline CDR1 is KGHSH and CDR2 LQKENI. V lost 3 bases and J lost 4; bases outside the gene matches: 8. The CDR3 length is 16 residues. The CDR3 DNA is TGTGCCAGCTCACCCGATCCTAGCGGGCCGTACAATGAGCAGTTCTTC. It translates to CASSPDPSGPYNEQFF.

The CDR3 sequence: CASSVLTDYGYTF. CDR3 sequence (DNA): TGTGCCAGCAGTGTATTGACAGATTATGGCTACACCTTC. The genes are TRBV25-1 and TRBJ1-2; D is possibly TRBD1 (5 bases). Germline V gives CDR1 MGHDK, CDR2 SYGVNS. The CDR3 consists of 13 residues. Trimming stripped 4 bases from V and 5 bases from J, with 11 bases between.

This sequence joins TRBV6-1 and TRBJ1-1, with 8 bases fitting TRBD1. Germline loops: CDR1 MNHNS, CDR2 SASEGT. V lost 7 bases, J lost 7 bases, and 11 bases stayed unmatched. The CDR3 runs 14 residues. The chain's CDR3 is CASILDRVGNEAFF. CDR3 bases: TGTGCCAGCATACTGGACAGGGTCGGTAATGAAGCTTTCTTT.

Many counts were recorded for this clonotype. V usage is TRBV11-2 and J usage is TRBJ2-7; D remains unclear. The CDR3 is 14 residues long. V was pared by 1 base and J by 0 bases, with 7 bases between. Germline CDR1 reads SGHAT; CDR2 reads FQNNGV. CDR3 amino acids: CASSLGRNSYEQYF. The CDR3 coding sequence is TGTGCCAGCAGCTTAGGTCGGAACTCCTACGAGCAGTACTTC.

At least ten counts were recorded for this clonotype. The chain carries TRBV2 and TRBJ2-5; tentatively, D is TRBD1 (5 bases). V lost 6 bases and J lost 5, with 16 bases in between. This CDR3 has 14 residues. The V gene's germline CDR1 is SNHLY and CDR2 FYNNEI. CDR3 amino acids: CASRGQGGWETQYF. CDR3 in DNA: TGTGCCAGCAGGGGGCAGGGCGGTTGGGAGACCCAGTACTTC.

In its sample, this clonotype was seen many times. The gene calls are TRBV7-9 and TRBJ2-7, with D tentatively TRBD1 (5 bases). Germline CDR1 SEHNR, CDR2 FQNEAQ (reference sequence). The V end lost 5 bases, the J end lost 2 bases, and 10 bases lay between the germline ends. The CDR3 loop spans 13 amino acids. The CDR3: CASSAKGAYEQYF. For the CDR3, the DNA is TGTGCCAGCAGCGCCAAAGGGGCCTACGAGCAGTACTTC.

This chain joins TRBV6-2 or TRBV6-3 and TRBJ2-3; the D gene is possibly TRBD2 (6 bases). Germline V gene sequence: CDR1 MNHEY, CDR2 SVGEGT. The CDR3 is 15 amino acids. The germline V and J ends were trimmed by 3 bases and 1 base, with 11 bases remaining between them. The CDR3 is CASSYWRDRTDTQYF. CDR3 sequence (DNA): TGTGCCAGCAGTTATTGGCGGGATCGCACAGATACGCAGTATTTT.

The rearrangement joins TRBV30 to TRBJ1-1; possible D gene TRBD1, 5 bases. V lost 5 bases and J 8 bases, leaving 12 bases between the germline ends. CDR3 length: 11 residues. Germline V lookup: CDR1 GTSNPN, CDR2 SVGIG (reference sequence). This CDR3 is CAWGVGTEAFF. The CDR3 bases are TGTGCCTGGGGGGTGGGGACCGAAGCTTTCTTT.

In this sample, this clonotype turned up a few times. CDR3 residues: CASSDHFSYNSPLHF. CDR3 bases: TGTGCCAGCAGTGACCACTTCTCCTATAATTCACCCCTCCACTTT. The chain recombines TRBV27 with TRBJ1-6; D uncertain. Germline CDR1 reads MNHEY; CDR2 reads SMNVEV (reference sequence). The length of the CDR3 is 15 residues. V lost 5 bases and J 0 bases, leaving 8 bases between the germline ends.

The chain carries TRBV3-1 and TRBJ1-2; 12 bases align to TRBD1. CDR1 and CDR2 (germline): LGHDT, YNNKEL (reference sequence). The trim removed 4 bases at V and 5 bases at J, leaving 11 bases unmatched. This CDR3 region has 17 residues. The CDR3 region has the DNA TGTGCCAGCAGCCCGCTACCCGGGACAGGGGGCTCGTATGGCTACACCTTC. Protein sequence: CASSPLPGTGGSYGYTF.

This clonotype occurred many times. The rearrangement joins TRBV6-1 to TRBJ1-2; no definite D call. This CDR3 is 12 amino acids long. Germline assignment: CDR1 MNHNS and CDR2 SASEGT. V lost 5 bases and J lost 2, with 6 bases in between. The CDR3 bases are TGTGCCAGCAGTAACTCCAACTATGGCTACACCTTC. Translation gives CASSNSNYGYTF.

The V gene is TRBV3-1, the J gene TRBJ2-1; 8 bases map to TRBD2. CDR3 length equals 18 residues. V dropped 0 bases and J dropped 9; count of bases not matched to a gene: 16. Germline V CDR1 and CDR2: LGHDT, YNNKEL (reference sequence). CDR3 residues: CASSQDRGSGSIFTEQFF. The CDR3 DNA sequence: TGTGCCAGCAGCCAAGACCGAGGGAGCGGGAGCATCTTCACTGAGCAGTTCTTC.

The rearrangement joins TRBV7-9 to TRBJ1-2; the D gene is possibly TRBD1 (5 bases). Germline loops: CDR1 SEHNR, CDR2 FQNEAQ (reference sequence). CDR3 length equals 14 residues. The V and J ends lost 5 bases and 4 bases respectively, with 14 bases between them. The CDR3 reads CASSPRGRAYGYTF. CDR3 nucleotide sequence: TGTGCCAGCAGCCCTAGGGGCAGGGCCTATGGCTACACCTTC.